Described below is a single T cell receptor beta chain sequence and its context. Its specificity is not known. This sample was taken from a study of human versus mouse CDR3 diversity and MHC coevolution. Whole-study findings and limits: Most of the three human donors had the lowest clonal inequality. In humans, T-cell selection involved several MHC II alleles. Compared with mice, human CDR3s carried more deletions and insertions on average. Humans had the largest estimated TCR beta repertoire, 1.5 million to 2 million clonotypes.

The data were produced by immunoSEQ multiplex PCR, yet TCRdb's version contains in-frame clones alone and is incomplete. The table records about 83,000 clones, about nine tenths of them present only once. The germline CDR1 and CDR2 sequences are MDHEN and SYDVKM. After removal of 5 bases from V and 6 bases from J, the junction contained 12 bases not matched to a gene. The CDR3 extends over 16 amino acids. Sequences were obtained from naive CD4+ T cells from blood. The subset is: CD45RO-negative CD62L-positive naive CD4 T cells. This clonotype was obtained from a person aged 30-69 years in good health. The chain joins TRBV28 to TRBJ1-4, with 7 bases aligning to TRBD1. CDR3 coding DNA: TGTGCCAGCAGTCCCCGCCAGGGGGGAAGGCATGAAAAACTGTTTTTT. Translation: CASSPRQGGRHEKLFF.